This TCR beta chain was recovered during a study of STAT3 mutations in large granular lymphocyte leukemia. Comment on this clone: The antigen is not known.

Study results and caveats: Persisting codominant clonotypes may have hidden a small pathogenic clone. After therapy, about 30% of the 18 patients switched clonotypes, all new clones STAT3 wild type. Every T-cell large granular lymphocyte leukemia patient had at least one immunodominant TCR beta clonotype.

This CDR3 is 15 amino acids long. Germline assignment: CDR1 MNHEY and CDR2 SMNVEV (reference sequence). Trimming removed 0 bases from V and 6 bases from J, with 15 bases in between. TCRbeta libraries averaged around 40,000 productive templates per sample. Measured with immunoSEQ multiplex PCR; TCRdb has only the in-frame clones, and not every one. Of 15,000 to 19,000 clones listed, around 90% are singletons. The genes are TRBV27 and TRBJ2-7; tentatively, D is TRBD1 or TRBD2 (6 bases each). This receptor was identified in a woman aged 50 to 65 with T-cell large granular lymphocyte leukemia. Some clones in this sample may be carry-over from other donors' samples. The sample taken for sequencing was peripheral blood mononuclear cells. The CDR3 loop is CASSLSGRGGSEQYF. CDR3 DNA sequence: TGTGCCAGCAGTTTATCGGGCAGGGGAGGTTCCGAGCAGTACTTC.